The 27 T cell receptor beta chains presented below share a single source sample, sequenced in a study of cytomegalovirus exposure and HLA in healthy donors. The PCR contained 60 Vbeta and 13 Jbeta primers. Generated by immunoSEQ multiplex PCR, the TCRdb table keeps only in-frame clones and is missing some. Of roughly 130,000 clones listed, roughly two thirds were seen once; the top ten hold 1.6%. Sequencing used PBMCs. These receptors were taken from a young man in good health and CMV-seropositive.

The rearrangement joins TRBV10-3 to TRBJ1-1; D is possibly TRBD1 (6 bases). The CDR3 sequence is 14 residues long. V lost 7 bases and J 2 bases, leaving 14 bases between the germline ends. Germline values: CDR1 ENHRY, CDR2 SYGVKD. CDR3 sequence reads: CAITRDTRNTEAFF. CDR3 in DNA: TGTGCCATCACGAGGGACACCCGAAACACTGAAGCTTTCTTT.

The CDR3 loop reads CASSPRYEQFF. The DNA for the CDR3 is TGTGCCAGCAGCCCCCGGTATGAGCAGTTCTTC. This chain links TRBV7-2 with TRBJ2-1; D is unclear. This CDR3 comprises 11 residues. The germline gives CDR1 SGHTA, CDR2 FQGNSA. Trimming removed 5 bases from V and 8 bases from J, with 7 bases in between.

This clone was seen a single time. This chain connects TRBV19 to TRBJ1-2, with 8 bases identical to TRBD1. Germline CDR1 reads LNHDA; CDR2 reads SQIVND (reference sequence). The CDR3 runs to 14 residues. J gave up 7 bases and V 5 bases, and 9 bases lay outside the gene matches. The CDR3 DNA reads as TGTGCCAGTAGTGAACAGACAGGGGTAGCTGGCTACACCTTC. Its protein product is CASSEQTGVAGYTF.

The chain couples TRBV7-2 to TRBJ2-5, with 10 bases that match TRBD2. The J call may be wrong; the DNA end is better matched by TRBJ2-7. Germline CDR1 reads SGHTA; CDR2 reads FQGNSA. The CDR3 contains 17 residues. CDR3: CASSLRARASGSYEQYF. CDR3 DNA: TGTGCCAGCAGCTTAAGGGCCCGGGCTAGCGGGAGCTACGAGCAGTACTTC.

The chain employs TRBV28 and TRBJ2-3; possible D gene TRBD2, 6 bases. Germline loops: CDR1 MDHEN, CDR2 SYDVKM. Trimming took 7 bases from V and 9 from J, leaving 26 bases between them. The CDR3 runs to 16 residues. The CDR3 loop is CASTPLTGTALTTQYF. The CDR3 DNA is TGTGCCAGCACTCCCCTAACCGGGACTGCCCTCACCACGCAGTATTTT. The complete variable domain, with remaining parts taken from reference TRBV28 and TRBJ2-3, reads DVKVTQSSRYLVKRTGEKVFLECVQDMDHENMFWYRQDPGLGLRLIYFSYDVKMKEKGDIPEGYSVSREKKERFSLILESASTNQTSMYLCASTPLTGTALTTQYFGPGTRLTVL.

A few counts support this clone. This sequence joins TRBV29-1 and TRBJ1-1, with no clear D. V shed 5 bases and J shed 5 bases, with 12 bases lying between them. CDR3 length: 12 amino acids. The germline V gene encodes CDR1 SQVTM and CDR2 ANQGSEA. CDR3 DNA sequence: TGCAGCGTTTATGGGGAGGGAACTGAAGCTTTCTTT. Translating it yields CSVYGEGTEAFF.

V usage is TRBV5-1 and J usage is TRBJ2-5; D unclear. Germline CDR1 is SGHRS and CDR2 is YFSETQ. The CDR3 covers 14 residues. V shed 2 bases and J shed 0 bases, with 8 bases lying between them. The CDR3 sequence: CASSLTVYQETQYF. CDR3 sequence (DNA): TGCGCCAGCAGCTTAACAGTGTACCAAGAGACCCAGTACTTC. Complete variable domain (other parts from reference TRBV5-1 and TRBJ2-5): KAGVTQTPRYLIKTRGQQVTLSCSPISGHRSVSWYQQTPGQGLQFLFEYFSETQRNKGNFPGRFSGRQFSNSRSEMNVSTLELGDSALYLCASSLTVYQETQYFGPGTRLLVL.

The chain has TRBV5-1 and TRBJ1-2; 8 bases map to TRBD1. The CDR3 has 15 amino acids. Germline CDR1 is SGHRS and CDR2 is YFSETQ. The J segment lost 4 bases and the V segment lost 4 bases, leaving 9 bases of the junction unmatched. CDR3 residues: CASSHGQGVAYGYTF. CDR3 bases: TGCGCCAGCAGCCATGGACAGGGTGTGGCCTATGGCTACACCTTC.

The V call is TRBV4-1, the J call TRBJ1-1; 7 bases are shared with TRBD1. The CDR3 has 16 residues. From germline, CDR1 is MGHRA and CDR2 YSYEKL. Losses at the gene ends were 4 bases for V and 4 bases for J; bases not matched to a gene: 12. The CDR3 region is CASSPPQTGSLTEAFF. The CDR3 coding sequence is TGCGCCAGCAGCCCCCCCCAGACAGGGAGTCTCACTGAAGCTTTCTTT.

A note on this clone: Sequence at one end of the junction differs from germline and may be a read error. The rearrangement links TRBV19 to TRBJ2-1; 9 bases align to TRBD2. CDR1 is LNHDA and CDR2 is SQIVND in the germline V gene (reference sequence). The CDR3 covers 14 residues. Written as DNA, the CDR3 is TGTGCCAGCAGTAGTGTTGCGGGAGGGTATGAGCAGTTCTTC. Translation gives CASSSVAGGYEQFF. Complete variable domain (other parts from reference TRBV19 and TRBJ2-1): DGGITQSPKYLFRKEGQNVTLSCEQNLNHDAMYWYRQDPGQGLRLIYYSQIVNDFQKGDIAEGYSVSREKKESFPLTVTSAQKNPTAFYLCASSSVAGGYEQFFGPGTRLTVL.

This chain links TRBV4-1 with TRBJ1-3; D might be TRBD1 (6 bases). Germline CDR1 MGHRA, CDR2 YSYEKL. This CDR3 is 15 amino acids long. The V end lost 0 bases, the J end lost 3 bases, and 9 bases lay between the germline ends. This CDR3 reads CASSQDRGDGNTIYF. The CDR3 DNA follows: TGCGCCAGCAGCCAAGACAGGGGAGATGGAAACACCATATATTTT.

This clone was found a few times. V and J are TRBV4-1 and TRBJ2-3; D is perhaps TRBD1 (5 bases). Germline lookup yields CDR1 MGHRA and CDR2 YSYEKL. The CDR3 has 15 amino acids. Trimming shortened V by 0 bases and J by 4 bases, and 11 bases separated the two germline ends. CDR3 coding DNA: TGCGCCAGCAGCCAAGAACAGGCGAAGTCAGATACGCAGTATTTT. Translated, it gives CASSQEQAKSDTQYF.

DNA for the CDR3: TGTGCCAGCAGCCTATCGACAGGGTTCAATCAGCCCCAGCATTTT. Residues: CASSLSTGFNQPQHF. This sequence joins TRBV5-5 and TRBJ1-5; 7 nucleotides line up with TRBD1. This CDR3 is 15 amino acids long. Trimming cost V 4 bases and J 3 bases; bases outside gene matches: 7. CDR1 and CDR2 from the germline V gene are SGHKS and YYEKEE (reference sequence).

The chain is built from TRBV4-3 and TRBJ2-3, with D possibly TRBD2 on 6 matching bases. Germline assignment: CDR1 LGHNA and CDR2 YSLEER. V was pared by 2 bases and J by 0 bases, with 18 bases between. There are 18 residues in the CDR3. The CDR3, as DNA: TGCGCCAGCAGCCAACCACCGAGTAGCGGATCAAGCACAGATACGCAGTATTTT. Its protein is CASSQPPSSGSSTDTQYF.

This chain links TRBV10-3 with TRBJ2-5; D might be TRBD2 (6 bases). V was cut by 2 bases and J by 2 bases, with 9 bases left in between. The CDR3 is 14 residues long. Germline CDR1 reads ENHRY; CDR2 reads SYGVKD. The CDR3 reads CAISETGLQETQYF. CDR3 nucleotide sequence: TGTGCCATCAGTGAGACGGGACTGCAAGAGACCCAGTACTTC.

This clone has just one count. The V gene is TRBV19, the J gene TRBJ1-1; TRBD1 matches 8 bases. V trimming: 4 bases; J trimming: 1 base; junction bases outside the gene matches: 8. The V gene's germline CDR1 is LNHDA and CDR2 SQIVND (reference sequence). The CDR3 is 16 amino acids. The CDR3 nucleotides read TGTGCCAGTAGTAGACGGACAGGGACTGGGAACACTGAAGCTTTCTTT. This translates into CASSRRTGTGNTEAFF.

V usage is TRBV7-8 and J usage is TRBJ1-1; possible D gene TRBD1, 6 bases. Trimming removed 7 bases at V and 4 bases at J, with 13 bases between. Looked up from germline, CDR1 is SGHVS and CDR2 is FQNEAQ. The CDR3 length is 13 residues. Here the CDR3 DNA reads TGTGCCAGCAAACAGGGTTTGAGCACTGAAGCTTTCTTT. Its protein is CASKQGLSTEAFF.

The chain links TRBV19 to TRBJ2-2, with TRBD2 matching over 9 bases. The CDR3 runs to 14 residues. The V segment lost 6 bases and the J segment 6 bases; nucleotides outside the gene matches: 5. CDR1 is LNHDA and CDR2 is SQIVND in the germline V gene (reference sequence). CDR3 coding DNA: TGTGCCAGTAGCCTACTAGCGGGCCCCGGGGAGCTGTTTTTT. Protein product: CASSLLAGPGELFF.

V is TRBV18 and J is TRBJ1-2; 9 bases line up with TRBD1. Germline assignment: CDR1 KGHSH and CDR2 LQKENI. The trim removed 6 bases at V and 8 bases at J, leaving 16 bases unmatched. CDR3 length: 16 residues. The CDR3 protein is CASSLNSLQGAPGYTF. DNA for the CDR3: TGTGCCAGCTCGCTCAATTCTTTACAGGGGGCGCCGGGCTACACCTTC. Full variable domain (rest looked up from reference TRBV18 and TRBJ1-2): NAGVMQNPRHLVRRRGQEARLRCSPMKGHSHVYWYRQLPEEGLKFMVYLQKENIIDESGMPKERFSAEFPKEGPSILRIQQVVRGDSAAYFCASSLNSLQGAPGYTFGSGTRLTVV.

This clone was counted only a few times. V is TRBV11-2 and J is TRBJ1-5; no reliable D call. The CDR3 runs 13 residues. Germline values: CDR1 SGHAT, CDR2 FQNNGV. The V end was cut by 5 bases, the J end by 4 bases, with 9 bases between. CDR3 bases: TGTGCCAGCAGCACCCAGGTGAATCAGCCCCAGCATTTT. It codes for CASSTQVNQPQHF.

The chain employs TRBV27 and TRBJ2-1, with TRBD1 as a possible D gene (5 bases). CDR3 length: 13 residues. V shed 1 base and J shed 10 bases, with 11 bases lying between them. Per germline, CDR1 MNHEY and CDR2 SMNVEV (reference sequence). CDR3 region: CASSLLGVGEQFF. CDR3 DNA sequence: TGTGCCAGCAGTTTATTAGGGGTCGGGGAGCAGTTCTTC.

The genes are TRBV29-1 and TRBJ2-5, with D possibly being TRBD2 (7 bases). This CDR3 has 12 residues. The germline V gene encodes CDR1 SQVTM and CDR2 ANQGSEA. V lost 7 bases and J 3 bases, leaving 12 bases between the germline ends. Here the CDR3 reads CSGREGEETQYF. The CDR3 DNA follows: TGCAGCGGGAGGGAGGGGGAAGAGACCCAGTACTTC.

The chain has TRBV6-5 and TRBJ1-6, with D possibly being TRBD1 (6 bases). Per the germline V gene, CDR1 is MNHEY and CDR2 is SVGAGI. CDR3 length: 16 amino acids. Trimming took 4 bases from V and 7 from J, leaving 17 bases between them. CDR3 loop: CASSLTGTRLNSPLHF. The CDR3 region has the DNA TGTGCCAGCAGTTTAACCGGGACAAGGCTAAATTCACCCCTCCACTTT.

This clone was observed a few times. The junction differs from germline at one of its ends, possibly a read error. The V and J genes are TRBV7-9 and TRBJ2-7; 10 bases align to TRBD1. The CDR3 totals 14 residues. In germline, CDR1 is SEHNR, CDR2 FQNEAQ (reference sequence). In DNA form, the CDR3 reads TGTTCCAGCAGCCCTTCGACAGGGGGCCTCGAGCAGTACTTC. Protein sequence: CSSSPSTGGLEQYF.

The genes are TRBV6-6 and TRBJ2-2; D uncertain. Germline loops: CDR1 MNHNY, CDR2 SVGAGI (reference sequence). CDR3 length: 16 amino acids. Between the trimmed V and J ends, which lost 9 bases and 1 base, there was a span of 18 bases. As DNA, the CDR3 is TGTGCCAGGTCCTATCCATCCTCGCGGAACACCGGGGAGCTGTTTTTT. Translating gives CARSYPSSRNTGELFF.

The chain is built from TRBV9 and TRBJ2-1; 8 bases line up with TRBD1. Germline CDR1 is SGDLS and CDR2 is YYNGEE. Trimming took 4 bases from V and 0 from J; bases not matched to a gene: 3. CDR3 length: 15 amino acids. CDR3 region: CASSRTGGSYNEQFF. The CDR3, as DNA: TGTGCCAGCAGCCGTACAGGGGGCTCCTACAATGAGCAGTTCTTC.

In its sample, this clone was seen once. The rearrangement joins TRBV5-1 to TRBJ1-5; D remains unclear. Trimming cost V 4 bases and J 3 bases, with 8 bases left between them. CDR1 SGHRS and CDR2 YFSETQ come from the germline V gene. The length of the CDR3 is 13 residues. The CDR3, as DNA: TGCGCCAGCAGCCCGTCCCCCAATCAGCCCCAGCATTTT. It codes for CASSPSPNQPQHF.